This T cell receptor beta chain was sequenced in a study of blood T cell repertoires in COVID-19. Study-level information: The analysed material was cDNA or gDNA that came from T cells, B-cell-depleted T cells, or PBMCs.

Participant-given clinical history determined each cohort assignment. Germline CDR1 and CDR2: SGHAT and FQNNGV. This CDR3 is built from 13 residues. V was cut by 4 bases and J by 0 bases, with 6 bases left in between. As originally analysed: Reference gene primer amplification gave nucleated cell count estimates. TCRdb keeps only in-frame clones here, not all; method: immunoSEQ multiplex PCR. Clonal size and the V and J genes are those of that table, whereas D and trimming came from the DNA. The repertoire holds over 200,000 clones, with 70% to 90% as singletons. The TCR comes from a man aged 25-40 years who had recovered from COVID-19. Sample: PBMCs or T cells enriched from blood (not recorded which). This chain connects TRBV11-2 to TRBJ1-1; D gene uncertain. The CDR3, as DNA: TGTGCCAGCAGCTCCACAATGAACACTGAAGCTTTCTTT. Protein sequence: CASSSTMNTEAFF.